These T cell receptor beta chains were read from a single sample in a study of CD8 T cells in ankylosing spondylitis. TCRdb re-called the 5' RACE reads with MiXCR, one entry per CDR3 protein. This sample has some 130,000 distinct CDR3 sequences, with roughly an eighth found just once. Input material: blood, either unsorted or a sorted T cell fraction (not recorded which). The receptors here all came from a female donor with ankylosing spondylitis or in good health (not recorded which). CDR3s include the opening cysteine and the closing phenylalanine or tryptophan. A D gene is named only where the DNA matches it firmly. Some rows have no size entry. The others give once, few or many, or a class for an expanded clone.

V: TRBV18; J: TRBJ1-6; size: many; D: -; CDR3: CASSPRSDNSPLHF; DNA: TGTGCCAGCTCACCACGGTCTGATAATTCACCCCTCCACTTT
V: TRBV3-1; J: TRBJ1-5; size: -; D: -; CDR3: CASSGRDNQPQHF; DNA: TGTGCCAGCAGCGGTAGGGACAATCAGCCCCAGCATTTT
V: TRBV30; J: TRBJ2-3; size: -; D: -; CDR3: CAWSALRRTGADTQYF; DNA: TGTGCCTGGAGTGCGCTTAGGAGAACCGGAGCAGATACGCAGTATTTT
V: TRBV5-1; J: TRBJ2-1; size: -; D: -; CDR3: CASSLDRLINEQFF; DNA: TGCGCCAGCAGCTTGGACAGACTAATCAATGAGCAGTTCTTC
V: TRBV7-3; J: TRBJ2-7; size: many; D: TRBD2; CDR3: CASSPGPGLGTYEQYF; DNA: TGTGCCAGCAGCCCCGGCCCGGGACTAGGGACATACGAGCAGTACTTC
V: TRBV29-1; J: TRBJ1-2; size: many; D: -; CDR3: CSVEAPGIDYGYTF; DNA: TGCAGCGTTGAAGCTCCGGGGATCGACTATGGCTACACCTTC
V: TRBV9; J: TRBJ2-7; size: many; D: -; CDR3: CASSVDPGSYEQYF; DNA: TGTGCCAGCAGCGTAGATCCCGGTTCCTACGAGCAGTACTTC
V: TRBV5-1; J: TRBJ2-1; size: few; D: -; CDR3: CASSLVRDPYNEQFF; DNA: TGCGCCAGCAGCTTGGTGAGAGACCCCTACAATGAGCAGTTCTTC
V: TRBV5-6; J: TRBJ2-1; size: -; D: TRBD2; CDR3: CASSPINPQSGRSSYNEQFF; DNA: TGTGCCAGCAGCCCAATAAACCCCCAGTCCGGGAGGAGCTCCTACAATGAGCAGTTCTTC
V: TRBV20-1; J: TRBJ1-1; size: -; D: -; CDR3: CSARAGYHTEAFF; DNA: TGCAGTGCTAGAGCAGGGTATCACACTGAAGCTTTCTTT
V: TRBV10-3; J: TRBJ2-3; size: many; D: TRBD2; CDR3: CAISVLAGVDTQYF; DNA: TGTGCCATCAGTGTACTAGCGGGGGTGGATACGCAGTATTTT
V: TRBV10-3; J: TRBJ2-1; size: many; D: -; CDR3: CAISESHEQFF; DNA: TGTGCCATCAGTGAGTCGCATGAGCAGTTCTTC
V: TRBV9; J: TRBJ1-1; size: -; D: TRBD1; CDR3: CASSDRGDTEAFF; DNA: TGTGCCAGCAGCGACAGGGGTGACACTGAAGCTTTCTTT
V: TRBV5-1; J: TRBJ2-7; size: many; D: -; CDR3: CASTLDYEQYF; DNA: TGCGCCAGCACCCTAGATTACGAGCAGTACTTC
V: TRBV12-3/TRBV12-4; J: TRBJ1-5; size: many; D: -; CDR3: CASRSGLENQPQHF; DNA: TGTGCCAGCAGGTCCGGGCTCGAAAATCAGCCCCAGCATTTT
V: TRBV27; J: TRBJ2-7; size: few; D: TRBD1; CDR3: CASSLSPGGNFYEQYF; DNA: TGTGCCAGCAGTTTATCCCCAGGGGGCAATTTCTACGAGCAGTACTTC
V: TRBV7-3; J: TRBJ2-1; size: many; D: -; CDR3: CASSLTFTGFGEQFF; DNA: TGTGCCAGCAGCTTAACGTTCACAGGTTTCGGTGAGCAGTTCTTC
V: TRBV11-2; J: TRBJ1-5; size: few; D: -; CDR3: CASSFNGVDQPQHF; DNA: TGTGCCAGCAGCTTCAACGGAGTGGATCAGCCCCAGCATTTT
V: TRBV5-1; J: TRBJ2-1; size: few; D: -; CDR3: CASSLEGSGAKQFF; DNA: TGCGCCAGCAGCTTGGAGGGGTCGGGGGCAAAGCAGTTCTTC
V: TRBV20-1; J: TRBJ1-5; size: -; D: -; CDR3: CSARDASLASNQPQHF; DNA: TGCAGTGCTAGAGATGCGAGTCTTGCGAGCAATCAGCCCCAGCATTTT
V: TRBV12-3/TRBV12-4; J: TRBJ1-1; size: many; D: -; CDR3: CASRLQANTEAFF; DNA: TGTGCCAGCAGGCTCCAGGCGAACACTGAAGCTTTCTTT
V: TRBV7-6; J: TRBJ2-5; size: -; D: TRBD1; CDR3: CASSSPRDRNQETQYF; DNA: TGTGCCAGCAGCTCTCCTCGGGACAGAAATCAAGAGACCCAGTACTTC
V: TRBV6-6; J: TRBJ2-1; size: many; D: -; CDR3: CATLRPSRDEQFF; DNA: TGTGCCACGCTCCGGCCCTCGAGGGATGAGCAGTTCTTC
V: TRBV4-2; J: TRBJ2-6; size: -; D: -; CDR3: CASSRLGRSSGANVLTF; DNA: TGTGCCAGCAGCCGCCTTGGACGGAGCTCTGGGGCCAACGTCCTGACTTTC
V: TRBV6-1; J: TRBJ1-2; size: -; D: TRBD1; CDR3: CASSPGGSGYGYTF; DNA: TGTGCCAGCAGTCCAGGGGGCTCCGGCTATGGCTACACCTTC
V: TRBV20-1; J: TRBJ2-7; size: -; D: -; CDR3: CSARYGQEQYF; DNA: TGCAGTGCTAGATATGGTCAAGAGCAGTACTTC
V: TRBV25-1; J: TRBJ1-2; size: -; D: TRBD1; CDR3: CASVGTGAYGYTF; DNA: TGTGCCAGTGTCGGGACAGGGGCGTATGGCTACACCTTC
V: TRBV6-1; J: TRBJ2-2; size: many; D: -; CDR3: CASTRTANTGELFF; DNA: TGTGCCAGCACTAGGACAGCTAACACCGGGGAGCTGTTTTTT
V: TRBV6-6; J: TRBJ2-7; size: few; D: -; CDR3: CASTKPDYVYF; DNA: TGTGCCAGCACCAAACCGGACTACGTTTACTTC
V: TRBV29-1; J: TRBJ1-1; size: many; D: -; CDR3: CSVAGTEAFF; DNA: TGCAGCGTGGCAGGTACTGAAGCTTTCTTT
V: TRBV12-3/TRBV12-4; J: TRBJ2-7; size: many; D: TRBD1; CDR3: CASSSRTGGAANEQYF; DNA: TGTGCCAGCAGTTCCCGGACAGGGGGCGCGGCGAACGAGCAGTACTTC
V: TRBV5-1; J: TRBJ1-3; size: many; D: -; CDR3: CASSLASGARSGNTIYF; DNA: TGCGCCAGCAGCTTGGCCTCTGGTGCCCGATCTGGAAACACCATATATTTT
V: TRBV20-1; J: TRBJ2-5; size: many; D: TRBD2; CDR3: CSARDTSGGLQETQYF; DNA: TGCAGTGCTAGAGATACCAGCGGGGGGCTACAAGAGACCCAGTACTTC
V: TRBV12-3/TRBV12-4; J: TRBJ1-1; size: -; D: -; CDR3: CASIGGSGNTEAFF; DNA: TGTGCCAGCATTGGCGGGTCGGGCAACACTGAAGCTTTCTTT
V: TRBV7-2; J: TRBJ1-5; size: few; D: TRBD1; CDR3: CASSLDRGPGQPQHF; DNA: TGTGCCAGCAGCTTAGACAGGGGGCCGGGTCAGCCCCAGCATTTT
V: TRBV19; J: TRBJ1-5; size: many; D: TRBD1; CDR3: CASSQPDRVSNQPQHF; DNA: TGTGCCAGTAGTCAACCCGACAGGGTATCCAATCAGCCCCAGCATTTT
V: TRBV28; J: TRBJ2-1; size: many; D: -; CDR3: CASSLQGSNEQFF; DNA: TGTGCCAGCAGTTTGCAAGGGAGCAATGAGCAGTTCTTC